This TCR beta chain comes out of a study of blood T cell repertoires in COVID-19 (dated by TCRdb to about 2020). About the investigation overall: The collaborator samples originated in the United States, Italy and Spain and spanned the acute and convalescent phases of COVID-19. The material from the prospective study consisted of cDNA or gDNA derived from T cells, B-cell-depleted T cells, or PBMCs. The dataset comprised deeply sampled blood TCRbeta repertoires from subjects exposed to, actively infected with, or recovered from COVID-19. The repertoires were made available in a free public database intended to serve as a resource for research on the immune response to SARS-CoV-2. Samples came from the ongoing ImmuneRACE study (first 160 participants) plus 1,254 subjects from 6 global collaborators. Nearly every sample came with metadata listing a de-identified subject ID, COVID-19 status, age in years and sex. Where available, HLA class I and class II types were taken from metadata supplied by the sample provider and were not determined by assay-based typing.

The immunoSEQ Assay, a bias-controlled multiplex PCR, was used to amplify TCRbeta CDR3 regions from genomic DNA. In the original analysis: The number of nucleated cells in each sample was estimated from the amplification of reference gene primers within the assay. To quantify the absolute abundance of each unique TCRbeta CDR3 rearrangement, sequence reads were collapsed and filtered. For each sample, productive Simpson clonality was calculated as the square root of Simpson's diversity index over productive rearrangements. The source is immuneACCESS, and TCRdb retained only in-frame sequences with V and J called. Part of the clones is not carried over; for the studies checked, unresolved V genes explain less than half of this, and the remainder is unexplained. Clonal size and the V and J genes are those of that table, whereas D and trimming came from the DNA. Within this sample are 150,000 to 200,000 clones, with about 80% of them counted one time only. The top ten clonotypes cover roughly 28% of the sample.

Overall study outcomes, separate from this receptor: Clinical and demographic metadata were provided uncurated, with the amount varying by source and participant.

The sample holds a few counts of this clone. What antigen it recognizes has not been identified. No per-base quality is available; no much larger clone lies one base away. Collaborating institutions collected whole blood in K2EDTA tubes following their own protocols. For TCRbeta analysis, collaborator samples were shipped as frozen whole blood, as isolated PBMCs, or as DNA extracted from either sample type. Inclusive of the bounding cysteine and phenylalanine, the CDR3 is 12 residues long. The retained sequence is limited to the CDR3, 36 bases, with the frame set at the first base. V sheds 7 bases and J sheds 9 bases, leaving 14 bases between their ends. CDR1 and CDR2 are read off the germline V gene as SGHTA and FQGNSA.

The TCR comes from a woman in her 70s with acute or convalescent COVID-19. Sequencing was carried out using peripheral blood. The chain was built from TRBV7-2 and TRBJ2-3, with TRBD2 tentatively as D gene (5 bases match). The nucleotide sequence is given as TGTGCCAGCAAGAGAGGACCTAGCACGCAGTATTTT. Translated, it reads CASKRGPSTQYF.